A single sample is the source of the 14 T cell receptor beta chains below, sequenced in a study of human T cells and chemical hapten exposure. Using its own MiXCR run on the RACE reads, TCRdb lists one record per CDR3 protein. In the table there are tens of thousands of distinct CDR3 sequences, 7.5% to 9.5% of which are singletons. Noted time point: patch test 2, 6 weeks after DPC sensitization. Described treatment: therapeutic diphenylcyclopropenone sensitization with weekly scalp DPC. The material was whole blood, obtained in connection with sensitization to the hapten diphenylcyclopropenone (DPC). All receptors come from a woman aged 50 to 60 with alopecia areata. Some clones in this sample may be carry-over from other donors' samples.

This rearrangement joins TRBV10-1 to TRBJ1-1; D possibly corresponds to TRBD1 (5 bases). The CDR3 is 13 amino acids. V lost 0 bases, J lost 6 bases, and 8 bases lay in between. CDR1 is WNHNN, CDR2 SYGVQD, per germline (reference sequence). The CDR3 DNA reads TGCGCCAGCAGTGAGTCCGGGGGGGCTGAAGCTTTCTTT. This translates into CASSESGGAEAFF.

The chain uses TRBV5-1 and TRBJ1-6; D uncertain. V was pared by 2 bases and J by 8 bases, with 8 bases between. Per germline, CDR1 SGHRS and CDR2 YFSETQ. The CDR3 loop spans 13 amino acids. The CDR3 reads CASSFNSDSPLHF. The CDR3 DNA is TGCGCCAGCAGCTTTAACTCTGATTCACCCCTCCACTTT.

This clonotype was counted at least ten times. The chain carries TRBV6-6 and TRBJ2-3, with D uncertain. V was pared by 6 bases and J by 2 bases, with 6 bases between. CDR3 length equals 12 residues. The germline gives CDR1 MNHNY, CDR2 SVGAGI (reference sequence). The CDR3 region has the DNA TGTGCCAGCAGCCCCCACACAGATACGCAGTATTTT. Translation: CASSPHTDTQYF.

The sample holds one count of this clonotype. This chain connects TRBV10-3 to TRBJ2-5; D may be TRBD2 (6 bases). This CDR3 has 16 amino acids. Germline V gene lookup returns CDR1 ENHRY and CDR2 SYGVKD. The V end lost 0 bases, the J end lost 0 bases, and 11 bases lay between the germline ends. The CDR3 protein is CAISESKRVYQETQYF. Written as DNA, the CDR3 is TGTGCCATCAGTGAGTCGAAGCGGGTCTACCAAGAGACCCAGTACTTC.

CDR3 coding DNA: TGCAGTGCTAGAGATCGGTGGGGCCAAGAGACCCAGTACTTC. It specifies CSARDRWGQETQYF. The rearrangement joins TRBV20-1 to TRBJ2-5; D unclear. V shed 0 bases and J shed 1 base, with 9 bases lying between them. The CDR3 length is 14 residues. Germline V gives CDR1 DFQATT, CDR2 SNEGSKA (reference sequence).

Concerning this clonotype itself: Compared with germline, one end of the junction differs, possibly owing to a read error. V is TRBV3-1 and J is TRBJ2-7; TRBD2 matches 11 bases. CDR1 and CDR2 (germline): LGHDT, YNNKEL (reference sequence). CDR3 size: 16 residues. The CDR3 bases are TGTACCAGCAGTCCAACTAGCGGGAGAGGAGCCTACGAGCAGTACTTC. As protein: CTSSPTSGRGAYEQYF.

This clonotype has just a few counts. The chain carries TRBV21-1 and TRBJ2-5; the D call of TRBD1 is as the table states it, not checked on the DNA. TRBV21-1 is a pseudogene segment. CDR3 length equals 13 residues. The CDR3 region has the DNA TGTGCCAGCAGCGCACACCCTGTGGAGACCCAGTACTTC. It is translated as CASSAHPVETQYF.

Ten or more counts support this clonotype. The chain couples TRBV6-6 to TRBJ2-3; 8 bases align to TRBD2. The germline CDR1 and CDR2 sequences are MNHNY and SVGAGI (reference sequence). V trimming: 5 bases; J trimming: 2 bases; junction bases outside the gene matches: 9. This CDR3 contains 16 residues. CDR3 nucleotide sequence: TGTGCCAGCAGTGCCTCGGCGGGAGGACCCACAGATACGCAGTATTTT. This codes for CASSASAGGPTDTQYF.

V and J are TRBV5-1 and TRBJ1-1; maybe TRBD1 (5 bases). Germline CDR1 and CDR2: SGHRS and YFSETQ. V dropped 0 bases and J dropped 4 bases, with 13 bases sitting between them. This CDR3 is built from 15 residues. CDR3 region: CASSLERGVSTEAFF. The CDR3 region has the DNA TGCGCCAGCAGCTTGGAAAGGGGTGTAAGCACTGAAGCTTTCTTT.

There are a few counts of this clonotype. V gene TRBV5-6 combines with J gene TRBJ2-4; 8 nucleotides agree with TRBD2. V trimming: 7 bases; J trimming: 6 bases; junction bases outside the gene matches: 6. CDR3 size: 13 residues. Germline V gives CDR1 SGHDT, CDR2 YYEEEE. The CDR3 DNA sequence: TGTGCCAGCGGAACTAGCGGATTAAACATTCAGTACTTC. This codes for CASGTSGLNIQYF.

At least ten counts were recorded for this clonotype. This chain joins TRBV5-6 and TRBJ2-7, with TRBD2 as a possible D gene (6 bases). The V gene lost 2 bases and the J gene lost 2 bases, with 14 bases spanning the gap. From germline, CDR1 is SGHDT and CDR2 YYEEEE. There are 15 residues in the CDR3. CDR3 amino acids: CASSFPGLSTYEQYF. CDR3 coding DNA: TGTGCCAGCAGCTTCCCGGGACTCTCTACCTACGAGCAGTACTTC.

This clonotype was recorded many times. The chain has TRBV3-1 and TRBJ2-6; D uncertain. This CDR3 has 15 residues. V dropped 1 base and J dropped 2 bases, with 6 bases sitting between them. Germline CDR1 LGHDT, CDR2 YNNKEL (reference sequence). CDR3 protein: CASSQGLPGANVLTF. The DNA for the CDR3 is TGTGCCAGCAGCCAAGGCCTCCCTGGGGCCAACGTCCTGACTTTC. The variable domain in full, with the rest retrieved from reference TRBV3-1 and TRBJ2-6, is DTAVSQTPKYLVTQMGNDKSIKCEQNLGHDTMYWYKQDSKKFLKIMFSYNNKELIINETVPNRFSPKSPDKAHLNLHINSLELGDSAVYFCASSQGLPGANVLTFGAGSRLTVL.

The V and J genes are TRBV20-1 and TRBJ2-1, with 7 bases matching TRBD1. This CDR3 is 12 amino acids long. The germline gives CDR1 DFQATT, CDR2 SNEGSKA (reference sequence). Trimming cost V 4 bases and J 7 bases; bases outside gene matches: 4. The CDR3 DNA reads TGCAGTGCTACCGACAGGGATAATGAGCAGTTCTTC. As protein: CSATDRDNEQFF.

This clonotype was counted between two and nine times. This chain connects TRBV20-1 to TRBJ2-3; the D gene is possibly TRBD1 (5 bases). This CDR3 is 13 amino acids long. Germline CDR1 DFQATT, CDR2 SNEGSKA (reference sequence). V gave up 1 base and J gave up 4 bases, with 9 bases separating them. CDR3 nucleotide sequence: TGCAGTGCTAGAGGTCAGGGCGCAGATACGCAGTATTTT. This codes for CSARGQGADTQYF.